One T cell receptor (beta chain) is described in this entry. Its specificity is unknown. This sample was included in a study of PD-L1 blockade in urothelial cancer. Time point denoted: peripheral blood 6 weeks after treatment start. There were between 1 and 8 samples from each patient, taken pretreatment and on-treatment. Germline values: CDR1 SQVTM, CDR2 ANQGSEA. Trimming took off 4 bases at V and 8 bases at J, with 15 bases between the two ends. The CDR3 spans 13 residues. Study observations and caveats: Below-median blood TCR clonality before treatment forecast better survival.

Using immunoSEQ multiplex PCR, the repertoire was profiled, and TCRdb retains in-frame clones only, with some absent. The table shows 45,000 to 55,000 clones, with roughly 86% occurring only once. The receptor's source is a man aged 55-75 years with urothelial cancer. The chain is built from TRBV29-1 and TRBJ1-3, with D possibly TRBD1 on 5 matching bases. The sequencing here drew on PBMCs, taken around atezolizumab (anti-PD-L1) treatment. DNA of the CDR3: TGCAGCGTTGTGAGGCAGGGAACGGACACCATATATTTT. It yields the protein CSVVRQGTDTIYF.